Listed here are 8 T cell receptor beta chains from one sample, sequenced in a study of T cells in Graves' hyperthyroidism and ophthalmopathy. Authors of the study amplified TCR beta CDR3 regions from RNA transcripts. With the HTBI primer set, the TCR CDR3 went through a first round of RT-PCR. TCRdb ran MiXCR on the multiplex PCR reads and lists one entry per CDR3 protein. The profile covers 540,000 or so distinct CDR3 sequences, with approximately 15% appearing a single time and under 8% taken by the ten largest. Sequencing was done on a sample of blood. The receptors were sampled from a woman in her 30s with Graves' hyperthyroidism.

This clonotype was observed at least ten times. The V gene is TRBV5-1, the J gene TRBJ1-2, with 9 positions matching TRBD1. CDR3 size: 15 residues. Per germline, CDR1 SGHRS and CDR2 YFSETQ. The junction had 11 bases not matched to a gene; V was cut back by 5 bases and J by 6 bases. The CDR3 sequence is CASRKTGGDGDGYTF. The CDR3 DNA reads TGCGCCAGCAGAAAAACAGGGGGCGATGGCGATGGCTACACCTTC.

At least ten counts were recorded for this clonotype. The chain has TRBV6-5 and TRBJ1-2, with 8 bases identical to TRBD1. CDR1 and CDR2 (germline): MNHEY, SVGAGI. CDR3 length: 18 residues. J lost 4 bases, V lost 2 bases, and 15 bases had no gene match. CDR3 sequence (DNA): TGTGCCAGCAGTTACACCGAGACAGGGGCCCTCACCAGCTATGGCTACACCTTC. As protein: CASSYTETGALTSYGYTF.

This clonotype was observed a few times. This may be a read error, as it is one base from a much larger clone. The chain links TRBV20-1 to TRBJ2-3; D is undetermined. The CDR3 extends over 15 amino acids. Deletions cut 2 bases from V and 0 bases from J, with 12 bases between. CDR1 DFQATT and CDR2 SNEGSKA come from the germline V gene (reference sequence). CDR3 sequence: CSARNADVSTDTQYF. CDR3 nucleotide sequence: TGCAGTGCTAGAAACGCGGATGTTAGCACAGATACGCAGTATTTT.

This clonotype appeared many times. The genes are TRBV29-1 and TRBJ1-1; no clear D gene. The CDR3 is made up of 12 amino acids. In germline, CDR1 is SQVTM, CDR2 ANQGSEA. Trimming left V 5 bases short and J 1 base short, with 8 bases between. Here the CDR3 reads CSVSRGNTEAFF. DNA for the CDR3: TGCAGCGTTAGTCGGGGGAACACTGAAGCTTTCTTT.

This clonotype was observed a handful of times. A single base separates this from a much larger clone, so it may be a read error. The chain couples TRBV20-1 to TRBJ2-7, with TRBD2 matching over 7 bases. V lost 8 bases and J lost 5; bases outside the gene matches: 9. Per germline, CDR1 DFQATT and CDR2 SNEGSKA (reference sequence). The CDR3 totals 12 residues. CDR3 sequence reads: CSTSGGSHEQYF. The DNA for the CDR3 is TGCAGTACCTCCGGCGGGAGCCACGAGCAGTACTTC.

This clonotype was counted ten times or more. The chain couples TRBV28 to TRBJ2-7, with a possible D match to TRBD1 (5 bases). The V and J ends lost 2 bases and 6 bases respectively, with 11 bases between them. There are 13 residues in the CDR3. Germline-derived CDR1 and CDR2 are MDHEN and SYDVKM. CDR3 coding DNA: TGTGCCAGCAGTTTAATACAGGTTAGCGAGCAGTACTTC. Amino acid sequence: CASSLIQVSEQYF.

V is TRBV7-9 and J is TRBJ2-3; perhaps TRBD2 as D (6 bases). The CDR3 runs to 15 residues. Germline CDR1 SEHNR, CDR2 FQNEAQ (reference sequence). Trimming removed 7 bases from V and 1 base from J, with 15 bases in between. The CDR3 protein is CASTTEGGGTDTQYF. The CDR3 coding sequence is TGTGCCAGCACCACGGAGGGCGGGGGCACAGATACGCAGTATTTT.

This clonotype was counted at least ten times. The rearrangement joins TRBV19 to TRBJ2-5; D is perhaps TRBD1 (6 bases). The CDR3 runs to 14 residues. V shed 3 bases and J shed 1 base, with 9 bases lying between them. Germline-derived CDR1 and CDR2 are LNHDA and SQIVND (reference sequence). The CDR3 loop is CASSMSGVQETQYF. CDR3 sequence (DNA): TGTGCCAGTAGTATGTCAGGGGTCCAAGAGACCCAGTACTTC.